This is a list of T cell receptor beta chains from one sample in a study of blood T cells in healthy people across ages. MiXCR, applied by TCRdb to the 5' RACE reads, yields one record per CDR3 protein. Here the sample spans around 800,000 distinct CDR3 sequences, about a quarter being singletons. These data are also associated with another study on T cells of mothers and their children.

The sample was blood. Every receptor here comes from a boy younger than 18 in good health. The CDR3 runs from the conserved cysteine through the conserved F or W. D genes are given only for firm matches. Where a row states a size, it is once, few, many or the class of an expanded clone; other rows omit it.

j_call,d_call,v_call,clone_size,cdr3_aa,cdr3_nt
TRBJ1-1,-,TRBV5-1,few,CASSLAPGTNTEAFF,TGCGCCAGCAGCTTGGCCCCAGGGACGAACACTGAAGCTTTCTTT
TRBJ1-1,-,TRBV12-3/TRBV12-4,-,CASSPQVETEAFF,TGTGCCAGCAGTCCCCAGGTGGAAACTGAAGCTTTCTTT
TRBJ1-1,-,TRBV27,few,CASSLSGRANTEAFF,TGTGCCAGCAGTTTATCGGGGCGAGCGAACACTGAAGCTTTCTTT
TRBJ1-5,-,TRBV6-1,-,CASLLGQREPQHF,TGTGCCAGCTTGTTAGGGCAGCGTGAGCCCCAGCATTTT
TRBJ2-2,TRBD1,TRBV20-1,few,CSARDVQGYTGELFF,TGCAGTGCTAGAGATGTACAGGGGTACACCGGGGAGCTGTTTTTT
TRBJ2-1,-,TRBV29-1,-,CSVETGRSSYNEQFF,TGCAGCGTCGAGACCGGGAGAAGCTCCTACAATGAGCAGTTCTTC
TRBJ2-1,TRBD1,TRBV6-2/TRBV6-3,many,CASNPTGTGAPGEQFF,TGTGCCAGCAATCCTACCGGGACAGGGGCTCCTGGGGAGCAGTTCTTC
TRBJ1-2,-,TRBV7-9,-,CASSLDPRGYTF,TGTGCTAGCAGCTTAGACCCTAGGGGCTACACCTTC
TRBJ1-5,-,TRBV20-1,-,CSAQDGNQPQHF,TGCAGTGCCCAGGACGGAAATCAGCCCCAGCATTTT
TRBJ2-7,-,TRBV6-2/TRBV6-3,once,CASSPLHEAYEQYF,TGTGCCAGCAGCCCACTACATGAAGCCTACGAGCAGTACTTC
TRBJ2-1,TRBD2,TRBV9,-,CASSVAALAGNYNEQFF,TGTGCCAGCAGCGTAGCTGCCCTAGCGGGGAACTACAATGAGCAGTTCTTC
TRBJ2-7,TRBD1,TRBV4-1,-,CASGQAGTGFDEQYF,TGCGCCAGCGGCCAAGCCGGGACAGGGTTTGACGAGCAGTACTTC
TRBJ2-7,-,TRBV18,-,CASSPNIDEQYF,TGTGCCAGCTCACCAAATATCGACGAGCAGTACTTC
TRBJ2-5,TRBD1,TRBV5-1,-,CASRTEQGGGETQYF,TGCGCCAGCCGCACGGAACAGGGGGGCGGAGAGACCCAGTACTTC
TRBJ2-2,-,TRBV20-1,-,CSARQGNTGELFF,TGCAGTGCTAGACAGGGGAACACCGGGGAGCTGTTTTTT
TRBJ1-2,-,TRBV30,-,CAWSVSVQSRLYGYTF,TGTGCCTGGAGTGTATCAGTTCAATCCCGCCTCTATGGCTACACCTTC
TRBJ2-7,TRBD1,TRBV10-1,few,CASSETLWPGTGATYEQYF,TGCGCCAGCAGTGAGACTCTCTGGCCAGGGACAGGGGCAACCTACGAGCAGTACTTC
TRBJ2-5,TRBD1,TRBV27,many,CASSPGQGALKTQYF,TGTGCCAGCAGCCCCGGACAGGGGGCATTAAAGACCCAGTACTTC
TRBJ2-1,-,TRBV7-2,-,CASSSNDRRFNNEQFF,TGTGCCAGCAGCTCAAATGACAGGAGATTTAACAATGAGCAGTTCTTC
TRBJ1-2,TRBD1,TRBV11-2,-,CASSSYRGNNYGYTF,TGTGCCAGCAGCTCGTACAGGGGGAACAACTATGGCTACACCTTC
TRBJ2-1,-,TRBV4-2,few,CASSQDRYEQFF,TGTGCCAGCAGCCAAGATCGGTATGAGCAGTTCTTC
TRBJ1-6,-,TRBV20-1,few,CSAPSRVSYNSPLHF,TGCAGTGCTCCAAGCCGGGTTTCCTATAATTCACCCCTCCACTTT
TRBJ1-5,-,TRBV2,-,CASSVGGLKPQHF,TGTGCCAGCAGTGTAGGAGGGTTAAAGCCCCAGCATTTT
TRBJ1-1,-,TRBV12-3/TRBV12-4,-,CASSNPGRGNTEAFF,TGTGCCAGCAGTAACCCGGGACGGGGGAACACTGAAGCTTTCTTT
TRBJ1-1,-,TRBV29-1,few,CSVNHQNTEAFF,TGCAGCGTTAATCATCAGAACACTGAAGCTTTCTTT
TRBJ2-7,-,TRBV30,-,CASRGAFIYEQYF,TGTGCCTCCCGAGGGGCGTTTATCTACGAGCAGTACTTC
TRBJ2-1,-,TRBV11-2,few,CASSPVPARNNEQFF,TGTGCCAGCAGCCCCGTCCCCGCCCGTAACAATGAGCAGTTCTTC
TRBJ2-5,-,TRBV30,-,CAWSVAEGGAQYF,TGTGCCTGGAGTGTAGCGGAGGGGGGGGCCCAGTACTTC
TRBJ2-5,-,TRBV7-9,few,CASSLARVSYREQYF,TGTGCCAGCAGCTTAGCGCGGGTATCTTATAGGGAGCAGTACTTC
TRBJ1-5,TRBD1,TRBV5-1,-,CASGFGTGNQPQHF,TGCGCCAGCGGCTTCGGGACAGGGAATCAGCCCCAGCATTTT
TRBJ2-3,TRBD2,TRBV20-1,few,CSATNPAGGASDTQYF,TGCAGTGCAACCAACCCAGCGGGGGGGGCGTCAGATACGCAGTATTTT
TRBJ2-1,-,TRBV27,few,CAGSLDGTEQFF,TGTGCCGGCAGTTTAGATGGGACTGAACAGTTCTTC
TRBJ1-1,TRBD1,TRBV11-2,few,CASSLTGTGTEAFF,TGTGCCAGCAGCTTGACGGGGACAGGAACTGAAGCTTTCTTT
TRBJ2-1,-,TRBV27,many,CASGRRGNEQFF,TGTGCCAGCGGCCGTCGAGGCAATGAGCAGTTCTTC
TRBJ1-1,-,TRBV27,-,CASSLSKSTEAFF,TGTGCCAGCAGTTTAAGTAAGAGCACTGAAGCTTTCTTT